This TCR beta chain derives from a study of T cells in Graves' hyperthyroidism and ophthalmopathy. Study at large: At the time of initial diagnosis and before any treatment, peripheral blood was collected. Study-wide results and limits: Among thyroid clonotypes expanded above 0.001, most also appeared in blood.

The V and J ends lost 0 bases and 5 bases, in that order; junction bases with no gene match: 12. This CDR3 spans 17 amino acids. From RNA transcripts, TCR beta CDR3 regions were amplified. An initial round of RT-PCR targeting the TCR CDR3 relied on the HTBI primer set. A single record per CDR3 protein comes from TCRdb applying MiXCR to the multiplex PCR reads. The sample has 300,000 to 450,000 distinct CDR3 sequences; 15% to 20% are singletons. Fresh peripheral blood, less than 11 ml of it, supplied the PBMCs. Turning to this clonotype: Its antigen is unidentified.

V usage is TRBV12-3 or TRBV12-4 and J usage is TRBJ2-5; 7 nucleotides align to TRBD2. The material sequenced was blood. The sequence was collected from a middle-aged woman with Graves' ophthalmopathy. The CDR3 sequence is CASSLASGHSAGETQYF. The CDR3 coding sequence is TGTGCCAGCAGTTTAGCTAGCGGGCATTCGGCTGGGGAGACCCAGTACTTC.